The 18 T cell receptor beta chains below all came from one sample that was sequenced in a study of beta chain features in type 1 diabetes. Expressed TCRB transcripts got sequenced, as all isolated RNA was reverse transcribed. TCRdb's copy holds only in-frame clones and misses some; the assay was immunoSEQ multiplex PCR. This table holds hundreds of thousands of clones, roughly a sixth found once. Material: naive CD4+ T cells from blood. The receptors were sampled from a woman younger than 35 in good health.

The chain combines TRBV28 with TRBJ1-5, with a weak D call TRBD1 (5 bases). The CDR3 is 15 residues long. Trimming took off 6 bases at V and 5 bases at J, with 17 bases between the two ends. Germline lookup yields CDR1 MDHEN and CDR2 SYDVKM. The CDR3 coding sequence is TGTGCCAGCAGGATGGACCCTAAGGGGCATCAGCCCCAGCATTTT. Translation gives CASRMDPKGHQPQHF. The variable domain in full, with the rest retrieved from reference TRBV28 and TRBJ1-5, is DVKVTQSSRYLVKRTGEKVFLECVQDMDHENMFWYRQDPGLGLRLIYFSYDVKMKEKGDIPEGYSVSREKKERFSLILESASTNQTSMYLCASRMDPKGHQPQHFGDGTRLSIL.

The CDR3 loop is CASSLTGAASSGANVLTF. The CDR3 DNA sequence: TGTGCCAGCAGCTTAACGGGGGCGGCAAGCTCTGGGGCCAACGTCCTGACTTTC. The chain couples TRBV7-3 to TRBJ2-6; tentatively, D is TRBD1 (6 bases). V dropped 0 bases and J dropped 0 bases, with 12 bases sitting between them. Germline V gene lookup returns CDR1 SGHTA and CDR2 FQGTGA. CDR3 length equals 18 residues.

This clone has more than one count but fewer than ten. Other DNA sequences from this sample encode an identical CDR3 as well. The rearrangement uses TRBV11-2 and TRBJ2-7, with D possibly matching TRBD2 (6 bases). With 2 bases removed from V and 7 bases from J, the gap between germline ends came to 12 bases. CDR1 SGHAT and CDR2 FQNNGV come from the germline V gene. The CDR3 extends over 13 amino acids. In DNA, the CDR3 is TGTGCCAGCAGCTTAACGGGGGTCCGAGAGCAGTACTTC. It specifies CASSLTGVREQYF.

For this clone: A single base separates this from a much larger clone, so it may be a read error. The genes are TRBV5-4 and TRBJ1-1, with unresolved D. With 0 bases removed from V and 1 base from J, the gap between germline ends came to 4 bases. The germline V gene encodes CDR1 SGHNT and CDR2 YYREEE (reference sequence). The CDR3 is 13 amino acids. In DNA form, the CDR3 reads TGTGCCAGCAGCTTGGGGGGGAACACTGAAGCTTTCTTT. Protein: CASSLGGNTEAFF.

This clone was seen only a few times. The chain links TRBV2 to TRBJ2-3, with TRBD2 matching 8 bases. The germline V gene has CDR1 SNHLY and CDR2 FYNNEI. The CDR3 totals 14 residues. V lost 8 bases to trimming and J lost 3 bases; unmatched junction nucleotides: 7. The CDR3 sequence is CASGQREFTDTQYF. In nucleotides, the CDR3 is TGTGCCAGCGGGCAGCGGGAGTTTACAGATACGCAGTATTTT.

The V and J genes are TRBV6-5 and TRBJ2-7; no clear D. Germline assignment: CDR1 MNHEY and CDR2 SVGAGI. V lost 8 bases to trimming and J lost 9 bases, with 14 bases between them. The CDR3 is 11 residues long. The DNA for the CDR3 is TGTGCCAGCGGGGATAATACCGCGCAGTACTTC. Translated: CASGDNTAQYF.

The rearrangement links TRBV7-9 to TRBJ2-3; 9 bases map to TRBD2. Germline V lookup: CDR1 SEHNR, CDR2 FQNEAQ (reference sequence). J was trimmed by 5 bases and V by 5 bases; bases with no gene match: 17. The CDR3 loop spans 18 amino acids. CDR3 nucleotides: TGTGCCAGCAGCAACCATCCCCTAGCGCGGGGGGGGAAAGATACGCAGTATTTT. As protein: CASSNHPLARGGKDTQYF.

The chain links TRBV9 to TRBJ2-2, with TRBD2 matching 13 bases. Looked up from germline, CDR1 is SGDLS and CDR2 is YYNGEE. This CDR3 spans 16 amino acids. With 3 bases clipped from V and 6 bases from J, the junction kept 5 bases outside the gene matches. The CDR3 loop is CASSAGLAGVAGELFF. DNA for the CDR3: TGTGCCAGCAGCGCAGGACTAGCGGGAGTCGCCGGGGAGCTGTTTTTT.

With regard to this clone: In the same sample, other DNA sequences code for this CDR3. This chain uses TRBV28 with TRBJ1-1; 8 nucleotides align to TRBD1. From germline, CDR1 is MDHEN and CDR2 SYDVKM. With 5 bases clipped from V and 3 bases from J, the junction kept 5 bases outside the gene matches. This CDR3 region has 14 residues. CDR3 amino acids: CASSPGQGYTEAFF. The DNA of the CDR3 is TGTGCCAGCAGTCCCGGACAGGGTTACACTGAAGCTTTCTTT.

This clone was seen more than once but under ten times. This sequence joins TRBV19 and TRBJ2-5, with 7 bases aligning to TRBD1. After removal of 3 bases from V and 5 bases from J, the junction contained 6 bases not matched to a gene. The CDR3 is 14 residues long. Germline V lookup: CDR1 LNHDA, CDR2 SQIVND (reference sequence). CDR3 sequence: CASSISTGQETQYF. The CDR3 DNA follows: TGTGCCAGTAGTATCTCGACAGGGCAGGAGACCCAGTACTTC. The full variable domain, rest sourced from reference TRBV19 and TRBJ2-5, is DGGITQSPKYLFRKEGQNVTLSCEQNLNHDAMYWYRQDPGQGLRLIYYSQIVNDFQKGDIAEGYSVSREKKESFPLTVTSAQKNPTAFYLCASSISTGQETQYFGPGTRLLVL.

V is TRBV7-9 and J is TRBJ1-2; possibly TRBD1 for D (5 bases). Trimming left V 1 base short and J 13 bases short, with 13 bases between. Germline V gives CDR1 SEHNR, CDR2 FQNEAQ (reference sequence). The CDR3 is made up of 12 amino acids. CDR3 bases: TGTGCCAGCAGCTTAGAGGACGGTCAGGGCACCTTC. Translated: CASSLEDGQGTF.

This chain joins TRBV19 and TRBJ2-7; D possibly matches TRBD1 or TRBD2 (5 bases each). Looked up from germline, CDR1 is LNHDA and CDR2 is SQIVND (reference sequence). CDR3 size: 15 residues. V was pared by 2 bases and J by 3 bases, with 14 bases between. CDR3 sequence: CASSINVGDLYEQYF. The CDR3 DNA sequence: TGTGCCAGTAGTATAAATGTCGGGGACCTCTACGAGCAGTACTTC.

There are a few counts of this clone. The CDR3 reads CASSLEAPGTQYF. DNA for the CDR3: TGTGCCAGCAGCTTAGAGGCACCGGGTACGCAGTATTTT. The chain uses TRBV11-2 and TRBJ2-3; no clear D. With 0 bases removed from V and 8 bases from J, the gap between germline ends came to 9 bases. The CDR3 length is 13 residues. In germline, CDR1 is SGHAT, CDR2 FQNNGV.

DNA for the CDR3: TGTGCCAGCTCCCGCAGGACTAGCGACACAGATACGCAGTATTTT. Translating gives CASSRRTSDTDTQYF. The chain carries TRBV18 and TRBJ2-3; TRBD2 matches 9 bases. The CDR3 has 15 residues. V lost 6 bases and J lost 2; bases outside the gene matches: 6. Germline assignment: CDR1 KGHSH and CDR2 LQKENI.

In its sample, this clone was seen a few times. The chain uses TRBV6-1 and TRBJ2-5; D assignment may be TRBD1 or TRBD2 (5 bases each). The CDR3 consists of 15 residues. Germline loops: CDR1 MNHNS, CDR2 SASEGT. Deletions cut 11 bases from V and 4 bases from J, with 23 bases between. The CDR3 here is CALATGAWTRETQYF. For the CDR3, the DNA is TGTGCCCTAGCTACCGGGGCCTGGACACGAGAGACCCAGTACTTC.

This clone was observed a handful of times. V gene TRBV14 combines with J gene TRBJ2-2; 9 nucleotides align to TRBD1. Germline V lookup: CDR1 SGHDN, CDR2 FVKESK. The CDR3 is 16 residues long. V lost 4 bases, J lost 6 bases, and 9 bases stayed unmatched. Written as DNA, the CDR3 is TGTGCCAGCAGCCCGAGGACAGGGGTGAGCTCCGGGGAGCTGTTTTTT. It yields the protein CASSPRTGVSSGELFF.

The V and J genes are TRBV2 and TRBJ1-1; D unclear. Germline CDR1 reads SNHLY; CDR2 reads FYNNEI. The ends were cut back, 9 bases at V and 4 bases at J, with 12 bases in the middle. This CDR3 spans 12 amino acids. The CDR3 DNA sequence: TGTGCCAGTTCTCTGGACGGCACTGAAGCTTTCTTT. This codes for CASSLDGTEAFF.

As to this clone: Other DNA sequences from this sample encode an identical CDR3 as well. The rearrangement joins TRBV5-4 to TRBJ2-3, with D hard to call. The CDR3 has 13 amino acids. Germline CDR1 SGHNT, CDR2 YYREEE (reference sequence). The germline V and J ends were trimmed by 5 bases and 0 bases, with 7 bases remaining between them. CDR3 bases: TGTGCCAGCAGTACGGCAAGCACAGATACGCAGTATTTT. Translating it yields CASSTASTDTQYF.